These 11 T cell receptor beta chains originate from one sample sequenced in a study of T cells after yellow fever vaccination. TCRdb ran MiXCR on the 5' RACE reads and lists one entry per CDR3 protein. The table shows 250,000 to 350,000 distinct CDR3 sequences, with around 6.8% occurring only once. The sequenced sample was PBMCs, obtained more than 35 days after the first yellow fever vaccination. The receptors originated from a young man who received the YFV17D yellow fever vaccine.

This clonotype was seen repeatedly, ten times or more. The chain joins TRBV7-2 to TRBJ1-1; the match to TRBD1 covers 8 bases. Per germline, CDR1 SGHTA and CDR2 FQGNSA. V was pared by 5 bases and J by 1 base, with 6 bases of the junction left unmatched. This CDR3 comprises 15 residues. In nucleotides, the CDR3 is TGTGCCAGCAGCCCGAGGACAGGGCGGAACACTGAAGCTTTCTTT. It yields the protein CASSPRTGRNTEAFF.

The gene calls are TRBV20-1 and TRBJ1-6, with D unclear. Germline CDR1 and CDR2: DFQATT and SNEGSKA (reference sequence). With 2 bases removed from V and 7 bases from J, the gap between germline ends came to 9 bases. The CDR3 has 13 amino acids. CDR3 loop: CSARFGSNSPLHF. CDR3 sequence (DNA): TGCAGTGCTAGATTCGGCAGCAATTCACCCCTCCACTTT.

This clonotype appeared many times. The CDR3 bases are TGTGCCAGCAGGGTGACAGATACAGATACGCAGTATTTT. Its translation is CASRVTDTDTQYF. The rearrangement uses TRBV6-1 and TRBJ2-3, with D maybe TRBD1 (5 bases). Germline lookup yields CDR1 MNHNS and CDR2 SASEGT. With 6 bases removed from V and 3 bases from J, the gap between germline ends came to 10 bases. CDR3 length: 13 residues.

This clonotype turned up a few times. The J gene is TRBJ2-1, the V gene TRBV24-1; D is perhaps TRBD1 or TRBD2 (5 bases each). CDR1 KGHDR and CDR2 SFDVKD come from the germline V gene. Trimming removed 5 bases from V and 4 bases from J, with 17 bases in between. The CDR3 sequence is 16 residues long. The chain's CDR3 is CATSAGTHQTYNEQFF. Here the CDR3 DNA reads TGTGCCACCAGTGCGGGGACCCATCAAACATACAATGAGCAGTTCTTC.

This clonotype was recorded at least ten times. The chain carries TRBV6-5 and TRBJ1-4; a possible D gene is TRBD1 (5 bases). V lost 3 bases to trimming and J lost 0 bases, with 8 bases between them. Per the germline V gene, CDR1 is MNHEY and CDR2 is SVGAGI. The CDR3 is made up of 15 amino acids. The CDR3 nucleotides read TGTGCCAGCAGTTATGGGGGTGCAACTAATGAAAAACTGTTTTTT. It codes for CASSYGGATNEKLFF.

This clonotype was counted between two and nine times. V and J are TRBV7-9 and TRBJ1-1; no clear D gene. Per the germline V gene, CDR1 is SEHNR and CDR2 is FQNEAQ (reference sequence). V lost 4 bases to trimming and J lost 3 bases, with 15 bases between them. The CDR3 is 15 amino acids. CDR3 in DNA: TGTGCCAGCAGCTCCCCGATGTGGACGGACACTGAAGCTTTCTTT. This codes for CASSSPMWTDTEAFF.

The chain has TRBV7-3 and TRBJ2-5, with D perhaps assigned TRBD1 or TRBD2 (5 bases each). CDR1 and CDR2 (germline): SGHTA, FQGTGA. The germline V and J ends were trimmed by 2 bases and 3 bases, with 13 bases remaining between them. This CDR3 is built from 15 residues. The CDR3 nucleotides read TGTGCCAGCAGCTTACTCGGGGACGGAGAAGAGACCCAGTACTTC. It yields the protein CASSLLGDGEETQYF.

This clonotype was found a few times. This chain joins TRBV12-3 or TRBV12-4 and TRBJ1-6; unclear D gene. The CDR3 is made up of 13 amino acids. V was clipped by 6 bases and J by 8 bases, with 11 bases between them. The CDR3 nucleotides are TGTGCCAGCAGCCAACTCGCGGATTCACCCCTCCACTTT. Translation gives CASSQLADSPLHF.

This clonotype appeared a few times. The rearrangement joins TRBV5-6 to TRBJ1-2; D not resolved. This CDR3 has 11 amino acids. Germline CDR1 reads SGHDT; CDR2 reads YYEEEE. Trimming stripped 4 bases from V and 6 bases from J, with 7 bases between. CDR3 in amino acids: CASSLWDGYTF. CDR3 bases: TGTGCCAGCAGCCTGTGGGATGGCTACACCTTC.

This clonotype was seen a handful of times. This chain joins TRBV10-3 and TRBJ2-5; 8 bases match TRBD2. CDR1 and CDR2 (germline): ENHRY, SYGVKD. The CDR3 extends over 16 amino acids. The J segment lost 1 base and the V segment lost 3 bases, leaving 7 bases of the junction unmatched. The CDR3 loop reads CAISESSGGLQETQYF. In nucleotides, the CDR3 is TGTGCCATCAGTGAATCGAGCGGGGGACTCCAAGAGACCCAGTACTTC.

This clonotype was found a few times. The chain links TRBV5-1 to TRBJ2-3; TRBD2 agrees at 13 bases. Germline V gives CDR1 SGHRS, CDR2 YFSETQ. V dropped 1 base and J dropped 6; count of bases not matched to a gene: 2. The CDR3 has 15 amino acids. The CDR3: CASSLRTSGGDTQYF. In DNA, the CDR3 is TGCGCCAGCAGCTTGCGGACTAGCGGGGGTGATACGCAGTATTTT.